These 16 T cell receptor beta chains originate from one sample sequenced in a study of blood T cell repertoires in COVID-19. Assay: immunoSEQ multiplex PCR; the TCRdb copy retains only in-frame clones and omits some. The data hold some 30,000 clones, with roughly nine tenths observed a single time. The specimen was peripheral blood. Receptor source: a man in his 70s with active or convalescent COVID-19.

The chain has TRBV3-1 (or the pseudogene TRBV3-2) and TRBJ2-7; 9 positions agree with TRBD1. Per germline, CDR1 LGHDT and CDR2 YNNKEL (reference sequence). With 2 bases clipped from V and 6 bases from J, the junction kept 8 bases outside the gene matches. The CDR3 extends over 15 amino acids. The CDR3 DNA is TGTGCCAGCAGCCAAACCGGACAGGGGAGGCCCGAGCAGTACTTC. Protein product: CASSQTGQGRPEQYF.

The chain couples TRBV7-9 to TRBJ2-3; 7 bases map to TRBD2. V shed 4 bases and J 6 bases; nucleotides not matched to a gene: 7. Germline V CDR1 and CDR2: SEHNR, FQNEAQ (reference sequence). CDR3 length: 14 amino acids. The CDR3 loop is CASSYRLASDTQYF. CDR3 DNA sequence: TGTGCCAGCAGCTACCGACTAGCTTCGGATACGCAGTATTTT.

This clone was observed a few times. The rearrangement joins TRBV27 to TRBJ1-2; 7 nucleotides agree with TRBD1. This CDR3 is built from 15 residues. Germline loops: CDR1 MNHEY, CDR2 SMNVEV (reference sequence). The trim removed 10 bases at V and 3 bases at J, leaving 14 bases unmatched. As DNA, the CDR3 is TGTGCCACCCGGGCAGGGGGATATACTGACTATGGCTACACCTTC. Its protein product is CATRAGGYTDYGYTF.

This rearrangement joins TRBV6-5 to TRBJ1-5, with a weak D call TRBD1 (5 bases). The CDR3 spans 15 residues. The V end was cut by 6 bases, the J end by 4 bases, with 16 bases between. Per the germline V gene, CDR1 is MNHEY and CDR2 is SVGAGI. The CDR3 DNA sequence: TGTGCCAGCAGGCAGGACGTGGGACTTAATCAGCCCCAGCATTTT. It encodes CASRQDVGLNQPQHF.

V is TRBV9 and J is TRBJ1-1; D gene uncertain. The ends were cut back, 3 bases at V and 0 bases at J, with 12 bases in the middle. CDR1 and CDR2 from the germline V gene are SGDLS and YYNGEE. This CDR3 is built from 15 residues. CDR3 sequence reads: CASSAHQSMNTEAFF. The DNA of the CDR3 is TGTGCCAGCAGCGCCCACCAGTCCATGAACACTGAAGCTTTCTTT. Variable domain in full (rest from reference TRBV9 and TRBJ1-1): DSGVTQTPKHLITATGQRVTLRCSPRSGDLSVYWYQQSLDQGLQFLIQYYNGEERAKGNILERFSAQQFPDLHSELNLSSLELGDSALYFCASSAHQSMNTEAFFGQGTRLTVV.

CDR3 residues: CASSSGQIGGYTF. The CDR3 DNA reads as TGTGCCAGCAGTTCGGGACAGATAGGCGGCTACACCTTC. The V call is TRBV27, the J call TRBJ1-2, with TRBD1 identical over 7 bases. This CDR3 contains 13 residues. V was clipped by 4 bases and J by 8 bases; unmatched bases: 7. CDR1 is MNHEY, CDR2 SMNVEV, per germline (reference sequence).

The chain joins TRBV18 to TRBJ1-2; D unclear. CDR1 is KGHSH, CDR2 LQKENI, per germline. The V end was cut by 3 bases, the J end by 3 bases, with 8 bases between. The CDR3 has 13 amino acids. CDR3: CASSPDTDYGYTF. In DNA, the CDR3 is TGTGCCAGCTCACCGGATACAGACTATGGCTACACCTTC.

The chain joins TRBV7-9 to TRBJ2-1; 11 nucleotides match TRBD2. V dropped 1 base and J dropped 8; count of bases not matched to a gene: 4. The germline CDR1 and CDR2 sequences are SEHNR and FQNEAQ (reference sequence). The CDR3 has 15 amino acids. CDR3 in DNA: TGTGCCAGCAGCTTAGGACTAGCGGGATTCCATGAGCAGTTCTTC. It specifies CASSLGLAGFHEQFF.

The J gene is TRBJ1-6, the V gene TRBV6-6, with D unclear. V gave up 5 bases and J gave up 9 bases, with 11 bases separating them. The CDR3 is 13 residues long. Germline CDR1 is MNHNY and CDR2 is SVGAGI (reference sequence). Here the CDR3 DNA reads TGTGCCAGCAGTGCGGGAGCCGGTTCACCCCTCCACTTT. Amino acid sequence: CASSAGAGSPLHF.

This chain joins TRBV4-3 and TRBJ1-2; D might be TRBD1 (5 bases). The CDR3 is 15 residues long. Per germline, CDR1 LGHNA and CDR2 YSLEER. V lost 0 bases and J lost 4, with 12 bases in between. Written as DNA, the CDR3 is TGCGCCAGCAGCCAAGATACAGGAATAACCTATGGCTACACCTTC. It encodes CASSQDTGITYGYTF.

The rearrangement links TRBV5-1 to TRBJ1-3; D is perhaps TRBD1 (6 bases). CDR1 SGHRS and CDR2 YFSETQ come from the germline V gene. The CDR3 consists of 16 residues. Between the trimmed V and J ends, which lost 0 bases and 7 bases, there was a span of 17 bases. This CDR3 reads CASSLDVGATFNTIYF. CDR3 nucleotide sequence: TGCGCCAGCAGCTTGGATGTGGGGGCAACCTTTAACACCATATATTTT.

This rearrangement joins TRBV5-4 to TRBJ2-7, with a weak D call TRBD1 (6 bases). Germline CDR1 reads SGHNT; CDR2 reads YYREEE (reference sequence). V dropped 0 bases and J dropped 0 bases, with 13 bases sitting between them. The CDR3 length is 16 residues. The CDR3 DNA sequence: TGTGCCAGCAGCTTGGGGGCGGCAGGGGCCTCCTACGAGCAGTACTTC. Protein product: CASSLGAAGASYEQYF.

This chain uses TRBV12-3 or TRBV12-4 with TRBJ2-3; D possibly corresponds to TRBD2 (6 bases). Trimming took off 6 bases at V and 6 bases at J, with 13 bases between the two ends. This CDR3 spans 13 amino acids. CDR3 coding DNA: TGTGCCAGCAGCATCCGGGGGTTCGATACGCAGTATTTT. This translates into CASSIRGFDTQYF.

The chain recombines TRBV5-1 with TRBJ2-1, with 11 bases identical to TRBD2. Per germline, CDR1 SGHRS and CDR2 YFSETQ. There are 15 residues in the CDR3. V lost 5 bases and J lost 2; bases outside the gene matches: 3. The CDR3: CASRLAGEPYNEQFF. The CDR3 nucleotides read TGCGCCAGCAGACTAGCGGGAGAGCCCTACAATGAGCAGTTCTTC.

In DNA form, the CDR3 reads TGCGCCAGCAGCCAAGATCTGGAGAGGGAGCAGTACTTC. It is translated as CASSQDLEREQYF. The chain has TRBV4-1 and TRBJ2-7; no clear D gene. Trimming shortened V by 0 bases and J by 7 bases, and 10 bases separated the two germline ends. CDR3 length: 13 residues. Looked up from germline, CDR1 is MGHRA and CDR2 is YSYEKL.

The chain carries TRBV5-6 and TRBJ1-4; tentative D call: TRBD1 (5 bases). V lost 3 bases, J lost 11 bases, and 17 bases lay in between. The CDR3 extends over 14 amino acids. CDR1 and CDR2 (germline): SGHDT, YYEEEE. The CDR3 here is CASSSGRPPGKLFF. CDR3 sequence (DNA): TGTGCCAGCAGCTCAGGACGGCCGCCAGGGAAACTGTTTTTT.